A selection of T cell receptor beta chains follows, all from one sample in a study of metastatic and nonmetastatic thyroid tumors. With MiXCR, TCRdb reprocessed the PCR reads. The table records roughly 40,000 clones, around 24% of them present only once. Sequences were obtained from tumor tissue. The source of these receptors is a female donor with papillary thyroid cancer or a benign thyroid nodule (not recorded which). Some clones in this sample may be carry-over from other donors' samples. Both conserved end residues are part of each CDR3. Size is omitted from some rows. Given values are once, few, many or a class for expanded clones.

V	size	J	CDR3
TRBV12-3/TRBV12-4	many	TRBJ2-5	CARPEAETQYF
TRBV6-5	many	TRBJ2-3	CASSLPQGAGGGEDTQYF
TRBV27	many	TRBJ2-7	CASSLLIGYEQYF
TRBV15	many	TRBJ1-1	CATSRGTAGRIGNTEAFF
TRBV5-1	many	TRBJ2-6	CASSLGSSGANVLTF
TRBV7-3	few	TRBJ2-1	CASSSSMASGYNEQFF
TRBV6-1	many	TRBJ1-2	CASSEASLGWIRANYGYTF
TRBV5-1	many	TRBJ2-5	CASSLEDWETQYF
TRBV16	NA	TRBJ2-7	CASSPNYNRAQYF
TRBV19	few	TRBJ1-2	CASSHQGLLGYTF
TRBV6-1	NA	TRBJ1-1	CASSDPTGAYTEAFF
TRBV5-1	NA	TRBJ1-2	CASSATDGLGGYTF
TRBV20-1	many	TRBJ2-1	CSAAAGLYNEQFF
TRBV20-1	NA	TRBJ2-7	CSARGGESYEQYF
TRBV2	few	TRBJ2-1	CASSEINSEQFF
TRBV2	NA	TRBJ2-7	CASSRPKEQYF
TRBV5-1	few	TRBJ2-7	CASSLATIGTGPSYEQYF
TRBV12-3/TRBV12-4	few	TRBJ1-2	CASSSEGAYGYTF
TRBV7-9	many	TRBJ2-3	CASSSGGPDTQYF
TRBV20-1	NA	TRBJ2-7	CSARVSDHEQYF
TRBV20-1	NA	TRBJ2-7	CSARVVGAYEQYF
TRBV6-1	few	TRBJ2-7	CASSPSGQDPYEQYF